The entry below describes one T cell receptor (beta chain). Germline CDR1 and CDR2: MGHDK and SYGVNS. The CDR3 sequence is 15 residues long. Trimming pared 10 bases from V and 2 bases from J, leaving 20 bases between. This table comes from immunoSEQ multiplex PCR, and its TCRdb copy is limited to in-frame clones, with some not included. There are approximately 110,000 clones in the sample; 80% to 90% occur only once, and roughly 13% lies in the top ten. The data were obtained in a study of control samples from healthy donors and cancer patients. The sequence was collected from a woman aged 45-59 years in good health. V gene TRBV25-1 combines with J gene TRBJ2-5; D might be TRBD1 (6 bases). The source material was blood. Here the CDR3 DNA reads TGTGCCACTTCGTTGGGTTTAGGACAGCAAGAGACCCAGTACTTC. As protein: CATSLGLGQQETQYF.